This TCR beta chain was sequenced for a study of post-analysis software for immune sequencing data. As for the study in general: Included courses were relapsing-remitting and secondary progressive multiple sclerosis; progressive-relapsing multiple sclerosis was also included. Findings and caveats of the study: Higher frequency in patients than in controls was seen for five TRBV segments, with TRBV5-6, TRBV5-1 and TRBV20-1 among them. Clustering by F measure revealed strong co-clustering among samples prepared together in one batch. People with multiple sclerosis had a significantly lower normalized Chao1 diversity than controls did.

This clonotype has only a few counts. No antigen is known for it. The V gene lost 3 bases and the J gene lost 2 bases, with 11 bases spanning the gap. CDR3 length: 14 amino acids. Looked up from germline, CDR1 is SGHTA and CDR2 is FQGNSA. The TCR beta cDNA libraries carried unique molecular identifiers. From about 0.98 to 11 million T cells, 550,000 or so cDNA molecules were obtained. MiXCR, run by TCRdb on the PCR reads, gives a single entry per CDR3 protein. This table has around 400,000 distinct CDR3 sequences, 30% to 45% appearing once. The specimen was blood. The rearrangement uses TRBV7-2 and TRBJ2-7; D is unresolved. This receptor was taken from a girl aged 10 to 17 with multiple sclerosis. Written as DNA, the CDR3 is TGTGCCAGCAGCTTCAGTTGGGCGACCTACGAGCAGTACTTC. The encoded protein is CASSFSWATYEQYF.